This TCR beta chain was sequenced for a study of blood T cell repertoires in COVID-19. The wider study: Sample material is recorded as cDNA or gDNA derived from T cells, B-cell-depleted T cells, or PBMCs.

Trimming left V 0 bases short and J 7 bases short, with 15 bases between. CDR1 MGHRA and CDR2 YSYEKL come from the germline V gene. CDR3 size: 15 residues. Original data processing: Reference gene primer amplification gave estimated nucleated cell counts. Method: immunoSEQ multiplex PCR; TCRdb's copy keeps in-frame clones and lacks some. That table supplies the V and J calls and clone size; D and trimming were determined from the DNA. Here the sample spans some 340,000 clones, less than 85% being singletons. What was sequenced was peripheral blood. The source of this sequence is a woman between 18 and 29 years old with acute or convalescent COVID-19. V is TRBV4-1 and J is TRBJ1-1, with D maybe TRBD1 (6 bases). CDR3 in amino acids: CASSQEGEGEDEAFF. CDR3 in DNA: TGCGCCAGCAGCCAAGAGGGGGAGGGGGAGGATGAAGCTTTCTTT.